This T cell receptor beta chain was recorded in a study of type 1 regulatory T cells. Study information: T-allo10 is an in vitro-generated, Tr1-enriched CD4 T cell product specific for alloantigen.

Each CDR3 protein is one row after TCRdb ran MiXCR on the reads. Here the sample spans 60,000 to 70,000 distinct CDR3 sequences, just under 50% being singletons. Details on this clonotype: Its specificity is not known.

The sample taken for sequencing was cultured non-Tr1 T cells, either the whole culture or a sorted T cell fraction (not recorded which). The receptor comes from a human donor in good health.

CDR3 residues: CASSRDLQGNSPLHF. The CDR3 DNA is TGTGCCAGTAGTAGGGATCTACAGGGTAATTCACCCCTCCACTTT. The chain recombines TRBV19 with TRBJ1-6; D might be TRBD1 (6 bases). CDR1 is LNHDA and CDR2 is SQIVND in the germline V gene (reference sequence). Trimming removed 4 bases at V and 6 bases at J, with 13 bases between. The CDR3 is 15 residues long.